Sequencing of this TCR beta chain was carried out in a study of OX40 agonist ivuxolimab in advanced cancers. Study at large: Enrollees could have had prior anti-PD-1, anti-PD-L1 or anti-CTLA-4 therapy, which around 40% had received.

Method: immunoSEQ multiplex PCR; TCRdb's copy keeps in-frame clones and lacks some. Of 35,000 to 55,000 clones in the sample, around four fifths were seen once. Exclusion of a patient followed from autoimmune disease history or systemic immunosuppression. The timepoints at which blood was sampled were baseline, cycle 4 day 1, and cycle 7 day 1. This material consisted of CD4+ or CD8+ T cells sorted from blood, taken in a trial of the OX40 agonist ivuxolimab. This receptor was obtained from an adult with an advanced solid tumor such as melanoma, head and neck, liver or kidney cancer.

Here the CDR3 reads CASSGSERVNTEAFF. CDR3 coding DNA: TGTGCCAGCAGCGGTAGTGAGAGGGTAAACACTGAAGCTTTCTTT. The chain combines TRBV13 with TRBJ1-1; unclear D gene. V lost 5 bases to trimming and J lost 2 bases, with 15 bases between them. Germline CDR1 and CDR2: PRHDT and FYEKMQ (reference sequence). CDR3 length: 15 residues.